The T cell receptor beta chain described here comes from a study of spatial heterogeneity in lung cancer. As for the study in general: Alpha-chain sequences were consistently detected less often than beta-chain sequences.

Every TCR cDNA molecule bore a unique molecular identifier. In TCRdb, the 5' RACE reads were re-called with MiXCR into one record per CDR3 protein. The sample lists approximately 40,000 distinct CDR3 sequences; roughly 5.5% were seen once. CDR1 is KGHSH and CDR2 is LQKENI in the germline V gene. The CDR3 sequence is 16 residues long. V dropped 3 bases and J dropped 0; count of bases not matched to a gene: 4. Overall study results and limits: Circulating ubiquitous expanded tumor TCRs were observed more frequently at resection than at follow-up.

Time point given: sample taken at primary tumor resection. Whole RNA came from tumor, nontumor lung or frozen PBMC and was sequenced without being sorted. The donor population consisted of over 55 patients with untreated, early-stage non-small cell lung cancer. Many counts were recorded for this clonotype. Its target is unknown. The sample in question was PBMCs, obtained at surgery. The J gene is TRBJ2-2, the V gene TRBV18; 7 positions agree with TRBD1. The receptor was derived from a female donor with early-stage non-small cell lung cancer. Written as DNA, the CDR3 is TGTGCCAGCTCACCGGACAGGCCTGCGAACACCGGGGAGCTGTTTTTT. Protein sequence: CASSPDRPANTGELFF. The whole variable domain, remainder taken from reference TRBV18 and TRBJ2-2, is NAGVMQNPRHLVRRRGQEARLRCSPMKGHSHVYWYRQLPEEGLKFMVYLQKENIIDESGMPKERFSAEFPKEGPSILRIQQVVRGDSAAYFCASSPDRPANTGELFFGEGSRLTVL.